The next 23 T cell receptor beta chains were all read from a single sample in a study of T cell responses to AZD1222 COVID-19 vaccine. Measured with immunoSEQ multiplex PCR; TCRdb has only the in-frame clones, and not every one. The data show approximately 50,000 clones, with about 90% seen just once and roughly 15% held by the top ten. Sequences were derived from peripheral blood, sampled on day 0 of AZD1222 vaccination. These receptors were obtained from an adult in good health.

This chain joins TRBV6-5 and TRBJ2-7, with TRBD2 matching 10 bases. This CDR3 has 14 residues. V lost 7 bases and J lost 7; bases outside the gene matches: 10. CDR1 and CDR2 from the germline V gene are MNHEY and SVGAGI. CDR3 DNA sequence: TGTGCCAGCAAAGGCAGCGGGAGGGAAGGTGAGCAGTACTTC. Protein sequence: CASKGSGREGEQYF.

J is TRBJ2-1 and V is TRBV6-5; perhaps TRBD1 as D (7 bases). Per germline, CDR1 MNHEY and CDR2 SVGAGI. V lost 7 bases, J lost 2 bases, and 12 bases lay in between. This CDR3 is built from 14 residues. The CDR3: CASTQGGTYNEQFF. The CDR3 nucleotides read TGTGCCAGCACCCAGGGGGGTACCTACAATGAGCAGTTCTTC.

The chain joins TRBV7-6 to TRBJ2-7; TRBD2 matches 13 bases. Germline V CDR1 and CDR2: SGHVS, FNYEAQ. This CDR3 has 16 amino acids. Trimming removed 2 bases from V and 5 bases from J; junction bases left unmatched: 6. CDR3 in DNA: TGTGCCAGCAGCTTACGGACTAGCGGGAGTATCCACGAGCAGTACTTC. This encodes CASSLRTSGSIHEQYF.

This chain connects TRBV15 to TRBJ2-1; 9 bases agree with TRBD2. The CDR3 has 20 residues. CDR1 is LNHNV, CDR2 YYDKDF, per germline (reference sequence). Unmatched junction bases numbered 16, after V lost 3 bases and J lost 1 base. The CDR3 nucleotides read TGTGCCACCAGCAGCTCGGTGGTAGCGGGAGCTTTTGGGTCCTACAATGAGCAGTTCTTC. Its translation: CATSSSVVAGAFGSYNEQFF.

This CDR3 reads CASLGQGVGNQPQHF. The CDR3 nucleotides read TGTGCCAGCCTGGGACAGGGGGTTGGGAATCAGCCCCAGCATTTT. The chain uses TRBV2 and TRBJ1-5; 11 nucleotides align to TRBD1. Germline V gene data show CDR1 as SNHLY and CDR2 as FYNNEI. J lost 4 bases, V lost 8 bases, and 7 bases had no gene match. CDR3 length: 15 amino acids.

The V gene is TRBV19, the J gene TRBJ1-5, with D tentatively TRBD1 (5 bases). Per germline, CDR1 LNHDA and CDR2 SQIVND (reference sequence). The length of the CDR3 is 14 residues. The V gene lost 7 bases and the J gene lost 6 bases, with 16 bases spanning the gap. CDR3 coding DNA: TGTGCCAGTAATAATTGGGGGGAGGGTCAGCCCCAGCATTTT. It is translated as CASNNWGEGQPQHF.

V is TRBV10-1 and J is TRBJ1-6, with D possibly being TRBD1 (6 bases). Germline CDR1 reads WNHNN; CDR2 reads SYGVQD (reference sequence). The V end was cut by 8 bases, the J end by 7 bases, with 12 bases between. The CDR3 runs 13 residues. The CDR3 is CASSQGMNSPLHF. The CDR3 coding sequence is TGCGCCAGCTCACAGGGAATGAATTCACCCCTCCACTTT.

This clone was seen a single time. The chain has TRBV5-5 and TRBJ1-5; a weak D match, TRBD1 (6 bases). This CDR3 region has 15 residues. The V end was cut by 2 bases, the J end by 3 bases, with 12 bases between. Germline CDR1 SGHKS, CDR2 YYEKEE (reference sequence). This CDR3 reads CASSFKGGDNQPQHF. The CDR3 DNA reads as TGTGCCAGCAGCTTTAAAGGGGGAGACAATCAGCCCCAGCATTTT.

J is TRBJ1-4 and V is TRBV4-1; D is uncertain. In germline, CDR1 is MGHRA, CDR2 YSYEKL. The CDR3 has 20 amino acids. V lost 1 base and J lost 4, with 25 bases in between. CDR3 loop: CASSQGDSILPTRINEKLFF. CDR3 bases: TGCGCCAGCAGCCAAGGGGATTCTATACTCCCCACCAGGATTAATGAAAAACTGTTTTTT.

V gene TRBV7-9 combines with J gene TRBJ1-1; 8 bases map to TRBD1. The CDR3 contains 14 residues. Trimming took 3 bases from V and 6 from J; bases not matched to a gene: 6. CDR1 and CDR2 (germline): SEHNR, FQNEAQ (reference sequence). CDR3 in amino acids: CASSFPGGSPEAFF. The CDR3, as DNA: TGTGCCAGCAGCTTCCCAGGGGGCTCCCCTGAAGCTTTCTTT.

This chain connects TRBV2 to TRBJ1-4; 10 bases are a match to TRBD1. The germline V gene has CDR1 SNHLY and CDR2 FYNNEI. This CDR3 is built from 14 residues. The V segment lost 4 bases and the J segment 6 bases; nucleotides outside the gene matches: 2. The CDR3 loop reads CASSADRGHEKLFF. The CDR3 DNA reads TGTGCCAGCAGTGCTGACAGGGGGCATGAAAAACTGTTTTTT.

The V and J genes are TRBV19 and TRBJ2-1, with 7 bases that match TRBD2. Germline CDR1 reads LNHDA; CDR2 reads SQIVND (reference sequence). The CDR3 covers 15 residues. The V and J ends lost 3 bases and 6 bases, in that order; junction bases with no gene match: 8. DNA for the CDR3: TGTGCCAGTAGTATTATGGCGGGGAGGGGCAATGAGCAGTTCTTC. The encoded protein is CASSIMAGRGNEQFF.

This chain links TRBV6-6 with TRBJ2-2, with 15 positions matching TRBD2. Trimming at V came to 6 bases and at J to 8 bases, leaving 4 bases not matched to a gene. Germline V gene lookup returns CDR1 MNHNY and CDR2 SVGAGI (reference sequence). The CDR3 contains 15 residues. In nucleotides, the CDR3 is TGTGCCAGCAGCCAGGGACTAGCGGGAGGTGGGGAGCTGTTTTTT. As protein: CASSQGLAGGGELFF.

This rearrangement joins TRBV5-1 to TRBJ2-1; D is possibly TRBD2 (5 bases). Germline-derived CDR1 and CDR2 are SGHRS and YFSETQ. V was trimmed by 4 bases and J by 8 bases, leaving 16 bases between them. The CDR3 runs 14 residues. As DNA, the CDR3 is TGCGCCAGCAGCCCGTTCGGGGAAGGCTATGAGCAGTTCTTC. Translating it yields CASSPFGEGYEQFF.

This clone was observed a handful of times. CDR3 sequence reads: CASERGLNTEAFF. Here the CDR3 DNA reads TGTGCCAGCGAAAGGGGCCTGAACACTGAAGCTTTCTTT. V is TRBV6-5 and J is TRBJ1-1; D possibly corresponds to TRBD1 (5 bases). Trimming shortened V by 8 bases and J by 0 bases, and 10 bases separated the two germline ends. This CDR3 comprises 13 residues. Germline CDR1 reads MNHEY; CDR2 reads SVGAGI.

In its sample, this clone was seen once. The gene calls are TRBV6-1 and TRBJ2-1; a weak D match, TRBD2 (6 bases). V lost 1 base to trimming and J lost 4 bases, with 14 bases between them. CDR1 is MNHNS and CDR2 is SASEGT in the germline V gene. The CDR3 extends over 16 amino acids. The CDR3 DNA follows: TGTGCCAGCAGTGAAGTCACAGGCCGGGGGTACAATGAGCAGTTCTTC. Amino acid sequence: CASSEVTGRGYNEQFF.

The chain recombines TRBV2 with TRBJ1-5; no clear D gene. The CDR3 is made up of 12 amino acids. V was trimmed by 5 bases and J by 4 bases, leaving 6 bases between them. Germline V gene lookup returns CDR1 SNHLY and CDR2 FYNNEI. CDR3 residues: CASSSGNQPQHF. CDR3 nucleotides: TGTGCCAGCAGTTCAGGAAATCAGCCCCAGCATTTT.

This clone was seen just once. V usage is TRBV7-9 and J usage is TRBJ1-5; a weak D match, TRBD1 (6 bases). The length of the CDR3 is 15 residues. CDR1 is SEHNR, CDR2 FQNEAQ, per germline (reference sequence). Trimming took off 0 bases at V and 6 bases at J, with 12 bases between the two ends. The CDR3 loop reads CASSLARGGSQPQHF. In nucleotides, the CDR3 is TGTGCCAGCAGCTTAGCAAGAGGGGGAAGTCAGCCCCAGCATTTT.

The DNA of the CDR3 is TGTGCCAGTAGTATTCAGATCTCTGGAAACACCATATATTTT. The encoded protein is CASSIQISGNTIYF. The chain joins TRBV19 to TRBJ1-3; D gene uncertain. The CDR3 extends over 14 amino acids. V was pared by 3 bases and J by 0 bases, with 6 bases between. The V gene's germline CDR1 is LNHDA and CDR2 SQIVND (reference sequence).

This chain uses TRBV29-1 with TRBJ1-1; 9 bases are a match to TRBD1. The CDR3 contains 13 residues. V shed 6 bases and J 6 bases; nucleotides not matched to a gene: 8. From germline, CDR1 is SQVTM and CDR2 ANQGSEA. The CDR3 here is CSVNRGRDAEAFF. CDR3 DNA: TGCAGCGTCAACAGGGGGCGAGATGCTGAAGCTTTCTTT.

J is TRBJ2-7 and V is TRBV7-9, with TRBD1 matching 11 bases. The trim removed 4 bases at V and 5 bases at J, leaving 7 bases unmatched. The CDR3 runs 15 residues. Germline CDR1 is SEHNR and CDR2 is FQNEAQ (reference sequence). The CDR3 nucleotides read TGTGCCAGCAGCTCTTACCGGACAGGGGGCGACGAGCAGTACTTC. It specifies CASSSYRTGGDEQYF.

The chain couples TRBV15 to TRBJ2-1, with 7 positions matching TRBD1. Losses at the gene ends were 0 bases for V and 4 bases for J; bases not matched to a gene: 9. The CDR3 runs 17 residues. The germline CDR1 and CDR2 sequences are LNHNV and YYDKDF (reference sequence). CDR3 in amino acids: CATSRDRAGGGYNEQFF. CDR3 sequence (DNA): TGTGCCACCAGCAGAGATCGCGCAGGGGGTGGTTACAATGAGCAGTTCTTC.

J is TRBJ2-5 and V is TRBV2; D unclear. Trimming removed 7 bases at V and 1 base at J, with 7 bases between. The CDR3 sequence is 12 residues long. Germline lookup yields CDR1 SNHLY and CDR2 FYNNEI. In DNA form, the CDR3 reads TGTGCCAGCAACGGACCCCAAGAGACCCAGTACTTC. This codes for CASNGPQETQYF.